This is a list of T cell receptor beta chains from one sample in a study of T-cell reconstitution after alpha-beta-depleted transplantation in children. TCRdb processed the PCR reads anew with MiXCR; each CDR3 protein has one entry. Here the sample spans approximately 400,000 distinct CDR3 sequences, 11% being singletons. Specimen: PBMCs from the stem cell graft donor, collected from the stem cell graft. Every receptor here comes from a human donor who donated a stem cell graft to a child with acute myeloid leukemia. CDR3s leave out the opening cysteine and the closing phenylalanine or tryptophan. Fields, in order: V gene, J gene, clone size, CDR3 length, CDR3 protein. Expanded clones are given a class, and other clones once, few, many or no size at all.

TRBV20-1	TRBJ2-1	many	17	SARDPSLLTSGRGNEQF
TRBV5-4	TRBJ2-1	-	11	ASSLVGFGEQF
TRBV29-1	TRBJ1-2	few	9	RASGEDGYT
TRBV12-3/TRBV12-4	TRBJ2-1	many	11	ASSLYPGNEQF
TRBV12-3/TRBV12-4	TRBJ2-5	many	15	ASPNRGPRGSGETQY
TRBV7-9	TRBJ2-1	-	11	ASSLALHPEQF
TRBV7-3	TRBJ2-1	-	12	ASSLTSALNEQF
TRBV20-1	TRBJ2-7	-	14	SARGTSGRFAYEQY
TRBV7-9	TRBJ2-3	many	12	ASSFSGGTDTQY
TRBV20-1	TRBJ1-1	-	12	SASRGTGYSEAF
TRBV12-3/TRBV12-4	TRBJ1-2	-	13	ASSFRGQGLEGYT
TRBV18	TRBJ1-1	many	13	ASSPPGQGSTEAF
TRBV29-1	TRBJ1-1	many	13	SVEGSGLGNTEAF
TRBV5-5	TRBJ1-5	once	16	ASSLVVVARSRPQPQH
TRBV27	TRBJ2-1	-	13	ASSLAGGSSNEQF